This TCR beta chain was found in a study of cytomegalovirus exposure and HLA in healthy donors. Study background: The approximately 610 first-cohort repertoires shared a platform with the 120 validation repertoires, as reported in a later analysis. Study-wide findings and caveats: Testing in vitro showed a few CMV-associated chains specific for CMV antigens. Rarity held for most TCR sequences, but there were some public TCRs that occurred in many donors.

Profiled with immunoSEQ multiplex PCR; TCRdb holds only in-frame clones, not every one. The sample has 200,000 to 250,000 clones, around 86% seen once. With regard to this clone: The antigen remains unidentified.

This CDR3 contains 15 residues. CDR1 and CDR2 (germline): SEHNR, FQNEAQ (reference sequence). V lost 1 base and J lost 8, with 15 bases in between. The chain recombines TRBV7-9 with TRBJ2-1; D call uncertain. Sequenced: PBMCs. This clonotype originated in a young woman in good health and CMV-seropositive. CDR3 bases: TGTGCCAGCAGCTTAGTGATCCCTGCCCGAGATGAGCAGTTCTTC. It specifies CASSLVIPARDEQFF. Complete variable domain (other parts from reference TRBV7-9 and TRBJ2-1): DTGVSQNPRHKITKRGQNVTFRCDPISEHNRLYWYRQTLGQGPEFLTYFQNEAQLEKSRLLSDRFSAERPKGSFSTLEIQRTEQGDSAMYLCASSLVIPARDEQFFGPGTRLTVL.